A selection of T cell receptor beta chains follows, all from one sample in a study of T cells in tumors after PD-1 blockade. Assay used: immunoSEQ multiplex PCR; TCRdb lists only in-frame clones, some missing. The data hold 10,000 to 15,000 clones, with nearly 65% observed a single time. Sequenced here: tumor tissue, sampled before anti-PD-1 treatment. The receptors come from a human donor with cutaneous squamous cell carcinoma. Each CDR3 is given with its conserved first and last residue. Each record gives: D gene, V gene, clone size, J gene, CDR3 DNA, CDR3 protein. The D gene is left open where the match is weak. Part of the rows lack a size; the others show once, few, many or a class for expanded clones.

D: -; V: TRBV5-1; size: -; J: TRBJ1-6; DNA: TGCGCCAGCAGCTTGAACCGGGCCGCTAATTCACCCCTCCACTTT; CDR3: CASSLNRAANSPLHF
D: TRBD2; V: TRBV3-1/TRBV3-2; size: -; J: TRBJ2-7; DNA: TGTGCCAGCAGCCGGCTAGCGGGGGGTTTTTCCTACGAGCAGTACTTC; CDR3: CASSRLAGGFSYEQYF
D: TRBD1; V: TRBV10-3; size: medium-sized; J: TRBJ2-2; DNA: TGTGCCATCAGATCCGGGACAGACACCGGGGAGCTGTTTTTT; CDR3: CAIRSGTDTGELFF
D: -; V: TRBV11-3; size: -; J: TRBJ2-4; DNA: TGTGCCAGCAGCTTACGTCAGGGCGGCACCATTCAGTACTTC; CDR3: CASSLRQGGTIQYF
D: -; V: TRBV15; size: -; J: TRBJ2-7; DNA: TGTGCCACCAGCAGAGATATTGCGGGCTCCTACGAGCAGTACTTC; CDR3: CATSRDIAGSYEQYF
D: -; V: TRBV12-3/TRBV12-4; size: -; J: TRBJ2-7; DNA: TGTGCCAGCAGGAGGGAAACAGGGGAGGAGTACTTC; CDR3: CASRRETGEEYF
D: -; V: TRBV5-6; size: -; J: TRBJ1-6; DNA: TGTGCCAGCAGCTTGCGCGCAGGGCAGAGCTCCTATAATTCACCCCTCCACTTT; CDR3: CASSLRAGQSSYNSPLHF
D: TRBD1; V: TRBV5-1; size: once; J: TRBJ2-7; DNA: TGCGCCAGCAGCCCAGACAGGGGGCCGTACGAGCAGTACTTC; CDR3: CASSPDRGPYEQYF
D: -; V: TRBV4-3; size: few; J: TRBJ1-1; DNA: TGCGCCAGCAGCCAAGTTGGACGGGGCACTGAAGCTTTCTTT; CDR3: CASSQVGRGTEAFF
D: -; V: TRBV11-3; size: -; J: TRBJ1-1; DNA: TGTGCCAGCACACAAAGCCCGAAAAGAGGAGCTTTCTTT; CDR3: CASTQSPKRGAFF
D: TRBD1; V: TRBV11-3; size: -; J: TRBJ1-1; DNA: TGTGCCAGCAGCTTAGGGGGGACAGCTTTGAACACTGAAGCTTTCTTT; CDR3: CASSLGGTALNTEAFF
D: -; V: TRBV7-9; size: -; J: TRBJ2-1; DNA: TGTGCCAGCAGGACTGGTTCCTACAATGAGCAGTTCTTC; CDR3: CASRTGSYNEQFF
D: -; V: TRBV14; size: -; J: TRBJ1-2; DNA: TGTGCCAGCAGCCAAGCCGGGGCCCTCGGAGTCTATGGCTACACCTTC; CDR3: CASSQAGALGVYGYTF
D: -; V: TRBV7-9; size: -; J: TRBJ1-3; DNA: TGTGCCAGCAGCTCCCCCGCCGAGACGGGGGGAAACACCATATATTTT; CDR3: CASSSPAETGGNTIYF
D: TRBD2; V: TRBV5-4; size: -; J: TRBJ2-3; DNA: TGTGCCAGCAGCCCGAGCGGGGGGGCCGGCACAGATACGCAGTATTTT; CDR3: CASSPSGGAGTDTQYF
D: TRBD2; V: TRBV5-4; size: -; J: TRBJ2-7; DNA: TGTGCCAGCAGCGGAGCGGGAGTACCTAACGAGCAGTACTTC; CDR3: CASSGAGVPNEQYF
D: TRBD1; V: TRBV7-2; size: -; J: TRBJ1-1; DNA: TGTGCCAGCAGCCCCTACAGGGGATGGGCGAACACTGAAGCTTTCTTT; CDR3: CASSPYRGWANTEAFF
D: -; V: TRBV3-1/TRBV3-2; size: few; J: TRBJ2-5; DNA: TGTGCCAGCAGCCAAGATGTGAGGACCATCCAAGAGACCCAGTACTTC; CDR3: CASSQDVRTIQETQYF
D: -; V: TRBV2; size: -; J: TRBJ1-2; DNA: TGTGCCAGCAACCTGGAAGATCGGATGGCAGGGGAGGGCTATGGCTACACCTTC; CDR3: CASNLEDRMAGEGYGYTF
D: TRBD1; V: TRBV7-9; size: few; J: TRBJ2-1; DNA: TGTGCCAGCAGCCTCGGACAGGGCTCCTACAATGAGCAGTTCTTC; CDR3: CASSLGQGSYNEQFF
D: -; V: TRBV18; size: few; J: TRBJ2-3; DNA: TGTGCCAGCTCACCACCGTCCGTGACAGATACGCAGTATTTT; CDR3: CASSPPSVTDTQYF
D: TRBD2; V: TRBV5-1; size: -; J: TRBJ2-1; DNA: TGCGCCAGCAGCGCTACTAGCGGGAAAGACAATGAGCAGTTCTTC; CDR3: CASSATSGKDNEQFF
D: TRBD1; V: TRBV11-3; size: -; J: TRBJ1-3; DNA: TGTGCCAGCAGCTTAGACGGGACAGGGTTTATACCAAGCTCTGGAAACACCATATATTTT; CDR3: CASSLDGTGFIPSSGNTIYF